The source of this TCR beta chain is a study of cytomegalovirus exposure and HLA in healthy donors. General observations from the study: The classifier was said to identify cytomegalovirus status with high specificity and sensitivity. A later analysis showed HLA-associated TCR beta chains outstripping equally common others in clonal expansion. Later analysis suggested most CMV-associated TCR beta chains were HLA-restricted. The presence/absence work took it that sequencing depth was about the same across donors.

The PCR had 60 Vbeta and 13 Jbeta primers. This table comes from immunoSEQ multiplex PCR, and its TCRdb copy is limited to in-frame clones, with some not included. This table has approximately 110,000 clones, 65% to 90% appearing once. Details on this clone: The antigen remains undetermined.

This CDR3 region has 11 residues. V lost 3 bases to trimming and J lost 12 bases, with 12 bases between them. Germline-derived CDR1 and CDR2 are SGHAT and FQNNGV. Sequencing was performed on PBMCs. The chain carries TRBV11-2 and TRBJ2-7; D not resolved. The sequence was collected from a woman aged 30 to 39 in good health and CMV-seronegative. CDR3 nucleotide sequence: TGTGCCAGCAGCTTCAGCGAGCGATGGTACTTC. Its protein is CASSFSERWYF.